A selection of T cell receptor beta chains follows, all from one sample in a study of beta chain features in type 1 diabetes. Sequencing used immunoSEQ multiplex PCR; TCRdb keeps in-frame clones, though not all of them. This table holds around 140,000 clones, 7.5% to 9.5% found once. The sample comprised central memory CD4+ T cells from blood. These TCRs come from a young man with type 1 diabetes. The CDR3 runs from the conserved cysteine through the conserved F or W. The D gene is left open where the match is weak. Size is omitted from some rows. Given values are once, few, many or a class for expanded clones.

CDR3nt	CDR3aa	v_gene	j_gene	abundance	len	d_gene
TGTGCCAGCTCATCCACAGGGCCCACTGAAGCTTTCTTT	CASSSTGPTEAFF	TRBV18	TRBJ1-1	NA	13	NA
TGTGCCAGCAGCTTAGAACAGGGTGGTACTTCTGGGGCCAACGTCCTGACTTTC	CASSLEQGGTSGANVLTF	TRBV11-3	TRBJ2-6	NA	18	NA
TGTGCCAGCAGTGAAAATGGGGGGAGACAAGAGACCCAGTACTTC	CASSENGGRQETQYF	TRBV2	TRBJ2-5	few	15	NA
TGTGCCAGCAGCTCCGGACTAGCGGGTTCCCTGTGGCAAGAGACCCAGTACTTC	CASSSGLAGSLWQETQYF	TRBV7-8	TRBJ2-5	few	18	TRBD2
TGTGCCAGCAGCCCCGCTGGTGGAGGAACCGAAGCTTTCTTT	CASSPAGGGTEAFF	TRBV5-4	TRBJ1-1	NA	14	NA
TGTGCCAGCAGACCGGGACAGGGCTCCTATGGCTACACCTTC	CASRPGQGSYGYTF	TRBV28	TRBJ1-2	few	14	TRBD1
TGTGCCAGCCGGACTAGCGGGGGGTCAGATACGCAGTATTTT	CASRTSGGSDTQYF	TRBV2	TRBJ2-3	NA	14	TRBD2
TGCGCCAGCAGCCAAGACCCGGGGGGCAGCACAGATACGCAGTATTTT	CASSQDPGGSTDTQYF	TRBV4-3	TRBJ2-3	NA	16	NA
TGCAGCGTTTTCGGGAGGGCGTCGACGGCCCGGTTAGATACGCAGTATTTT	CSVFGRASTARLDTQYF	TRBV29-1	TRBJ2-3	few	17	TRBD2
TGCAGCGTTGGGGAGGGAGAAAAACTGTTTTTT	CSVGEGEKLFF	TRBV29-1	TRBJ1-4	NA	11	NA
TGTGCCAGCAGCTTAGAGACAGCTCCTTTTAATTCACCCCTCCACTTT	CASSLETAPFNSPLHF	TRBV7-9	TRBJ1-6	few	16	NA
TGTGCCACCAGCAGAGATAGGGGGCCATCGGGGACCCAGTACTTC	CATSRDRGPSGTQYF	TRBV15	TRBJ2-5	NA	15	TRBD1
TGCAGCGTTATAACAGGGATTGGAGGAAATGAAAAACTGTTTTTT	CSVITGIGGNEKLFF	TRBV29-1	TRBJ1-4	NA	15	NA
TGCGCCAGCAGCCCCGGGACAGCCTACGAGCAGTACTTC	CASSPGTAYEQYF	TRBV5-1	TRBJ2-7	few	13	TRBD1
TGCGCCAGCAGCCAACGTCAACGGAGCGGGGGGGGCCAAGAGACCCAGTACTTC	CASSQRQRSGGGQETQYF	TRBV4-1	TRBJ2-5	few	18	TRBD2
TGTGCCAGCTCAGCTGAAGGGACAGCAAACTATGGCTACACCTTC	CASSAEGTANYGYTF	TRBV18	TRBJ1-2	NA	15	TRBD1
TGCGCCAGCAGCCAAGTGGCTTACAGCAATCAGCCCCAGCATTTT	CASSQVAYSNQPQHF	TRBV4-1	TRBJ1-5	NA	15	NA
TGCAGCGTCGCCTGGACAGGGAGCACAGATACGCAGTATTTT	CSVAWTGSTDTQYF	TRBV29-1	TRBJ2-3	NA	14	TRBD1
TGTGCCAGCCAGGGGCGCAGATCCGAGCAGTACTTC	CASQGRRSEQYF	TRBV27	TRBJ2-7	NA	12	NA
TGTGCCAGCAGCTTAAGTGGGACAGGGACCTACGAGCAGTACTTC	CASSLSGTGTYEQYF	TRBV7-9	TRBJ2-7	NA	15	TRBD1
TGTGCCAGTAGCTCTAGCGGGGGGCGGCACACCGGGGAGCTGTTTTTT	CASSSSGGRHTGELFF	TRBV19	TRBJ2-2	few	16	TRBD2
TGTGCCAGCAGCTTATGGGGGGTGCGGAATGAGCAGTTCTTC	CASSLWGVRNEQFF	TRBV7-9	TRBJ2-1	NA	14	NA
TGTGCCTGGAGTGTACAGGGGATGACAGATACGCAGTATTTT	CAWSVQGMTDTQYF	TRBV30	TRBJ2-3	few	14	TRBD1